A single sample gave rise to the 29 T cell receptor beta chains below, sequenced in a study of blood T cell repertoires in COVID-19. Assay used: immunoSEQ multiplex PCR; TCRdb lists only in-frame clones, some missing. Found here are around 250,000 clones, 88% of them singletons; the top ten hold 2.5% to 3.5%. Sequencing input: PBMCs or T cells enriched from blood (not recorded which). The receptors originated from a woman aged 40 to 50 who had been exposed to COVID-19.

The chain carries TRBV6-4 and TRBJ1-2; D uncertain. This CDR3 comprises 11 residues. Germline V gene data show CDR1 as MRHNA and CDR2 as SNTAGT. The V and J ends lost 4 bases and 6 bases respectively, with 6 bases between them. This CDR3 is CASSVQNGYTF. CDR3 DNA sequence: TGTGCCAGCAGTGTACAAAATGGCTACACCTTC.

CDR3 loop: CASSARRTSGTYNEQFF. The CDR3 region has the DNA TGTGCCAGCAGCGCTAGACGGACTAGCGGGACGTACAATGAGCAGTTCTTC. The chain couples TRBV9 to TRBJ2-1; 12 positions agree with TRBD2. The CDR3 sequence is 17 residues long. Looked up from germline, CDR1 is SGDLS and CDR2 is YYNGEE. Trimming at V came to 3 bases and at J to 4 bases, leaving 8 bases not matched to a gene. Looking up the rest from reference TRBV9 and TRBJ2-1 gives the full variable domain: DSGVTQTPKHLITATGQRVTLRCSPRSGDLSVYWYQQSLDQGLQFLIQYYNGEERAKGNILERFSAQQFPDLHSELNLSSLELGDSALYFCASSARRTSGTYNEQFFGPGTRLTVL.

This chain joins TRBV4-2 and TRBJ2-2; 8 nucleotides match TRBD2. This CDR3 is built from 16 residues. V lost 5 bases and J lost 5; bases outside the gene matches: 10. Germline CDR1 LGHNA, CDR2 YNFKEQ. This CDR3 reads CASSFASGGRTGELFF. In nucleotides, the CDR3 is TGTGCCAGCAGCTTCGCATCGGGGGGGCGGACCGGGGAGCTGTTTTTT.

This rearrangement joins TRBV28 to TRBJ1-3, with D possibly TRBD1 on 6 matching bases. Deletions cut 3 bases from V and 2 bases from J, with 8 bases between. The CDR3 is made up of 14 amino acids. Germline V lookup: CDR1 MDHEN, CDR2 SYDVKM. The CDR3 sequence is CASSLDSPGNTIYF. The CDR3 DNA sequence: TGTGCCAGCAGTTTGGACAGCCCTGGAAACACCATATATTTT.

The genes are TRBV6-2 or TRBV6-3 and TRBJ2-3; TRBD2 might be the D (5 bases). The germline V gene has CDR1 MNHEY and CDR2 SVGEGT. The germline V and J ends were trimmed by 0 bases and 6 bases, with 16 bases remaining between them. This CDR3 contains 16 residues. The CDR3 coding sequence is TGTGCCAGCAGTTACTCGTTTTCAACCCGAGGGGATACGCAGTATTTT. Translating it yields CASSYSFSTRGDTQYF.

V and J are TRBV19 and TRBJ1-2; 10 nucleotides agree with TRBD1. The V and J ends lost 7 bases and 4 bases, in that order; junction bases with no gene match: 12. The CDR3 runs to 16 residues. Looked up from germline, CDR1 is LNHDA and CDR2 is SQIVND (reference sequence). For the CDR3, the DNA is TGTGCCAGTATGGGATCCTGGGACAGGGGATTCTATGGCTACACCTTC. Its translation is CASMGSWDRGFYGYTF. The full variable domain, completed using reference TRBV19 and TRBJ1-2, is DGGITQSPKYLFRKEGQNVTLSCEQNLNHDAMYWYRQDPGQGLRLIYYSQIVNDFQKGDIAEGYSVSREKKESFPLTVTSAQKNPTAFYLCASMGSWDRGFYGYTFGSGTRLTVV.

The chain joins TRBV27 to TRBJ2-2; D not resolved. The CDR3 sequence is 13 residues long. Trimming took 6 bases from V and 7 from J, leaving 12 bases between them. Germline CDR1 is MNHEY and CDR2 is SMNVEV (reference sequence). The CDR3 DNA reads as TGTGCCAGCAGGGAGACGAGGTTCGGGGAGCTGTTTTTT. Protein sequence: CASRETRFGELFF.

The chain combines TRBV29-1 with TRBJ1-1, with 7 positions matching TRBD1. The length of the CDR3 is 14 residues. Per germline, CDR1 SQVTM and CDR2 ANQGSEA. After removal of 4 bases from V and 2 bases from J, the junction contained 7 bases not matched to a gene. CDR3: CSVAGRQGNTEAFF. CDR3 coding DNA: TGCAGCGTTGCAGGTCGACAGGGAAACACTGAAGCTTTCTTT.

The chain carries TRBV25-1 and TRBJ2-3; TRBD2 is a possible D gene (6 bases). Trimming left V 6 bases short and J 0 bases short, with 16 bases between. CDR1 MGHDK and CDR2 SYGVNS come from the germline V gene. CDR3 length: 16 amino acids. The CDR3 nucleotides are TGTGCCAGCAGGGACTCCGGGACTCCTAGCACAGATACGCAGTATTTT. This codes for CASRDSGTPSTDTQYF.

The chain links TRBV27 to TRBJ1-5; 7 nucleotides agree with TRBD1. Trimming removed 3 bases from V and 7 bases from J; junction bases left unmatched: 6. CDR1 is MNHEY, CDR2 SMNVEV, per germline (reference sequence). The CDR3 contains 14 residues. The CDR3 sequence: CASSLNRGGQPQHF. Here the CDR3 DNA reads TGTGCCAGCAGTTTGAACAGGGGAGGCCAGCCCCAGCATTTT.

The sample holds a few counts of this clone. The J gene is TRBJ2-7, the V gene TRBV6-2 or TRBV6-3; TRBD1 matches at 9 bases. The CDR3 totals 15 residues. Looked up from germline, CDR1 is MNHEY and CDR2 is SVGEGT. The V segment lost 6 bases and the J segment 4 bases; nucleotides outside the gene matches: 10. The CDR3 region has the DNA TGTGCCAGCAGCTCTTCCGGGACAGGGATTTACGAGCAGTACTTC. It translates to CASSSSGTGIYEQYF.

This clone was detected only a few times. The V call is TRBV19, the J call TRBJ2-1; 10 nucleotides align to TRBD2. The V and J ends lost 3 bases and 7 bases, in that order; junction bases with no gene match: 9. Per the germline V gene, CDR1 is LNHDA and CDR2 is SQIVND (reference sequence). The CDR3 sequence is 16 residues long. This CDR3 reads CASSIYPSGRGNEQFF. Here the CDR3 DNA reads TGTGCCAGTAGTATCTACCCTAGCGGGAGAGGGAATGAGCAGTTCTTC. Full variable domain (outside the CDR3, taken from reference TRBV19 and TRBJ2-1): DGGITQSPKYLFRKEGQNVTLSCEQNLNHDAMYWYRQDPGQGLRLIYYSQIVNDFQKGDIAEGYSVSREKKESFPLTVTSAQKNPTAFYLCASSIYPSGRGNEQFFGPGTRLTVL.

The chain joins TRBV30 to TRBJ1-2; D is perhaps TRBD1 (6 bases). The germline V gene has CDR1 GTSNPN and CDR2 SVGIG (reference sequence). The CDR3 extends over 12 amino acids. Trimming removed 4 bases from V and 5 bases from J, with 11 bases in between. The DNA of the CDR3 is TGTGCCTGGAATCAGGGGAGATATGGCTACACCTTC. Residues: CAWNQGRYGYTF.

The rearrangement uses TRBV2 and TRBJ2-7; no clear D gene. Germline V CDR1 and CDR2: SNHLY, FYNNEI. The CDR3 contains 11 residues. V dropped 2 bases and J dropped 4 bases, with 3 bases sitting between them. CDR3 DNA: TGTGCCAGCAGTGAACGGTACGAGCAGTACGTC. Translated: CASSERYEQYV.

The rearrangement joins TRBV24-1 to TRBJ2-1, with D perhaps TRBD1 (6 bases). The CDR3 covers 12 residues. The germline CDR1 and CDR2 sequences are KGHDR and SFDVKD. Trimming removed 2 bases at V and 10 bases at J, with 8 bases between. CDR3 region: CATSDYGQEQFF. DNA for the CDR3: TGTGCCACCAGTGATTACGGACAGGAGCAGTTCTTC.

CDR3 residues: CATSMGQVNTEAFF. The CDR3 coding sequence is TGTGCCACCAGCATGGGGCAGGTGAACACTGAAGCTTTCTTT. V is TRBV15 and J is TRBJ1-1; D possibly corresponds to TRBD1 (5 bases). Germline values: CDR1 LNHNV, CDR2 YYDKDF (reference sequence). This CDR3 is built from 14 residues. The germline V and J ends were trimmed by 4 bases and 0 bases, with 9 bases remaining between them. Based on the CDR3 plus reference TRBV15 and TRBJ1-1, the full variable domain is DAMVIQNPRYQVTQFGKPVTLSCSQTLNHNVMYWYQQKSSQAPKLLFHYYDKDFNNEADTPDNFQSRRPNTSFCFLDIRSPGLGDTAMYLCATSMGQVNTEAFFGQGTRLTVV.

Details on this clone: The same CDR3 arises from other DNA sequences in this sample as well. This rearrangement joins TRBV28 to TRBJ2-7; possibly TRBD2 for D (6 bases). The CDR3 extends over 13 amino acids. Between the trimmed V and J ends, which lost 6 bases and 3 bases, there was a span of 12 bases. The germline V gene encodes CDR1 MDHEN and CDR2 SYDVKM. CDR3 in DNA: TGTGCCAGCAGCCCCGGGGGTAGCTACGAGCAGTACTTC. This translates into CASSPGGSYEQYF.

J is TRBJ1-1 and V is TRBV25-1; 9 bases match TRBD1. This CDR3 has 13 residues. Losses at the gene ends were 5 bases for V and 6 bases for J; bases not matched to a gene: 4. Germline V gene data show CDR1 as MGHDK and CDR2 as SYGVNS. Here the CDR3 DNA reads TGTGCCAGCAGTCGGGACAGGGTCGCTGAAGCTTTCTTT. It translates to CASSRDRVAEAFF.

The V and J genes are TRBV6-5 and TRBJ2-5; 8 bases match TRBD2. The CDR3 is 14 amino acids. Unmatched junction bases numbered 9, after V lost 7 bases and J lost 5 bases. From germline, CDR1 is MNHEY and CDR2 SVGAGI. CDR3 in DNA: TGTGCCAGCACCCCGGGGGGGCCCTGGGAGACCCAGTACTTC. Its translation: CASTPGGPWETQYF.

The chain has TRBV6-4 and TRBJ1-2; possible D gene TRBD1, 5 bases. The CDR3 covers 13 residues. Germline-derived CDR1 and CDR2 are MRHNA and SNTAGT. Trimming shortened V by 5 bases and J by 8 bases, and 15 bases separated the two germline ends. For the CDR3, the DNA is TGTGCCAGCAGTTCGGGGGTAACAGGCGGCTACACCTTC. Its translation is CASSSGVTGGYTF.

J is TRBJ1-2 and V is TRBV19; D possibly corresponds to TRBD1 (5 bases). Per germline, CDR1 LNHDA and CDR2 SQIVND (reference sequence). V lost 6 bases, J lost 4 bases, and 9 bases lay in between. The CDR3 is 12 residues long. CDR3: CASRTVIYGYTF. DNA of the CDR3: TGTGCCAGTAGGACAGTGATCTATGGCTACACCTTC.

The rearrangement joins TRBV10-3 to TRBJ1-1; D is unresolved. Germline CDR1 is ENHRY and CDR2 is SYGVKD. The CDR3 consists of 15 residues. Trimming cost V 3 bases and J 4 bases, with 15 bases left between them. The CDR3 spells CAISEDSRAGTEAFF. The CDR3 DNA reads TGTGCCATCAGTGAAGACTCCCGAGCGGGCACTGAAGCTTTCTTT.

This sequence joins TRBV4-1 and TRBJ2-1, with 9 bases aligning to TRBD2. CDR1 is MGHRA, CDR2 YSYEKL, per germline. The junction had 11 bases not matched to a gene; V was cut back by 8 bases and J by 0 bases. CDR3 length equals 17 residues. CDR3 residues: CASRNPSGTSSYNEQFF. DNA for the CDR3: TGCGCCAGCCGTAACCCTAGCGGGACGAGCTCCTACAATGAGCAGTTCTTC.

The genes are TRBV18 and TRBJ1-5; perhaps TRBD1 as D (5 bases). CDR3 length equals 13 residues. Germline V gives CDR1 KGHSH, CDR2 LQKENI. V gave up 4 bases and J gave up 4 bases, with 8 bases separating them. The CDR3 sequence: CASSRGENQPQHF. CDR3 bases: TGTGCCAGCTCACGGGGGGAGAATCAGCCCCAGCATTTT. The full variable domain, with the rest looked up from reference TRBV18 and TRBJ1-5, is NAGVMQNPRHLVRRRGQEARLRCSPMKGHSHVYWYRQLPEEGLKFMVYLQKENIIDESGMPKERFSAEFPKEGPSILRIQQVVRGDSAAYFCASSRGENQPQHFGDGTRLSIL.

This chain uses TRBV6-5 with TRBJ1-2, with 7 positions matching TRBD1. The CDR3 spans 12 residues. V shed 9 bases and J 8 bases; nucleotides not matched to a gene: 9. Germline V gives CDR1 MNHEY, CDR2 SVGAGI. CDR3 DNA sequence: TGTGCCAGTAGGCGGACAGGAGACGGCTACACCTTC. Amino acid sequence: CASRRTGDGYTF.

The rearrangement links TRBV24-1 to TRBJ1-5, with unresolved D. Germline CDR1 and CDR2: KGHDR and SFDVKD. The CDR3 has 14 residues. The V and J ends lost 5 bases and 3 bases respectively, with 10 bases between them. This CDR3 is CATSVEGYNQPQHF. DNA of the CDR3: TGTGCCACCAGTGTTGAGGGATACAATCAGCCCCAGCATTTT.

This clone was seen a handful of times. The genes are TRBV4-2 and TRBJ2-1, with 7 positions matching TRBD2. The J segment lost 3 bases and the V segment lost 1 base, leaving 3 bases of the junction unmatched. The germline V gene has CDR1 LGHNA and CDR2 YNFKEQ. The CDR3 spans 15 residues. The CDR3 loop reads CASSQVGGGYNEQFF. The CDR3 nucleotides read TGTGCCAGCAGCCAAGTTGGCGGGGGCTACAATGAGCAGTTCTTC.

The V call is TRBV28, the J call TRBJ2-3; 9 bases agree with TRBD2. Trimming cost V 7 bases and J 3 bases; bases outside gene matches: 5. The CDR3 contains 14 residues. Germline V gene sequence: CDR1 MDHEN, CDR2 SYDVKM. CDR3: CASNGGGVTDTQYF. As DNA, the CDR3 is TGTGCCAGCAACGGCGGGGGGGTGACAGATACGCAGTATTTT.

The CDR3 coding sequence is TGTGCCAGCAATCAGGGCTACGCCTACGAGCAGTACTTC. Its protein is CASNQGYAYEQYF. The gene calls are TRBV2 and TRBJ2-7; D perhaps matches TRBD1 (5 bases). The CDR3 has 13 residues. Germline V lookup: CDR1 SNHLY, CDR2 FYNNEI. The V and J ends lost 7 bases and 2 bases respectively, with 12 bases between them.